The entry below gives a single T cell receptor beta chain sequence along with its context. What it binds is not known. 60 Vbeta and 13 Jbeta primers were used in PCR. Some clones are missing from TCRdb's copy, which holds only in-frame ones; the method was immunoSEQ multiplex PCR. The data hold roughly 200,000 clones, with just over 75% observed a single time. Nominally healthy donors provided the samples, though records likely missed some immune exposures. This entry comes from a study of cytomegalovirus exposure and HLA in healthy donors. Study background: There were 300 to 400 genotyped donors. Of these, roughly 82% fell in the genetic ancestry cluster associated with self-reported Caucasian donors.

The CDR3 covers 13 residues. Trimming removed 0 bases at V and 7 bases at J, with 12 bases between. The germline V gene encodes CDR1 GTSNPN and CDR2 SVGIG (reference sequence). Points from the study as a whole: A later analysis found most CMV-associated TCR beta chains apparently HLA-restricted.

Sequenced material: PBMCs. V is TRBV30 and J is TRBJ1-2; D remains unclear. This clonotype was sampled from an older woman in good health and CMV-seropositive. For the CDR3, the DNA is TGTGCCTGGAGTGTACGGTCCCGCGGTGGCTACACCTTC. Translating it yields CAWSVRSRGGYTF.